This is a list of T cell receptor beta chains from one sample in a study of blood T cell repertoires in COVID-19. Using immunoSEQ multiplex PCR, the repertoire was profiled, and TCRdb retains in-frame clones only, with some absent. In the table there are approximately 200,000 clones, approximately 90% of which are singletons. The specimen was peripheral blood. The receptors were gathered from a man aged 25-45 years with COVID-19, enrolled during active disease. Both conserved end residues are trimmed from each CDR3. Fields, in order: CDR3 protein, CDR3 length, J gene, V gene.

ASSPGGAGNQPQH,13,TRBJ1-5,TRBV9
ASSLAGGQPQH,11,TRBJ1-5,TRBV12-3/TRBV12-4
ATSVRSSSYNEQF,13,TRBJ2-1,TRBV24-1
ASSPRTGGNSPLH,13,TRBJ1-6,TRBV3-1/TRBV3-2
ASRSGSNQPQH,11,TRBJ1-5,TRBV28
ASSQIGTSGGASTDTQY,17,TRBJ2-3,TRBV23-1
ASSFRQGSNEQF,12,TRBJ2-1,TRBV6-2/TRBV6-3
ASSIVRGPGSSTEAF,15,TRBJ1-1,TRBV19
ASSQEETSGEDNEQF,15,TRBJ2-1,TRBV3-1/TRBV3-2
ASSLQGSENYGYT,13,TRBJ1-2,TRBV5-1
ASSYPKPEAF,10,TRBJ1-1,TRBV12-3/TRBV12-4
ASSSQQLGGEQF,12,TRBJ2-1,TRBV7-2
ATRRDRGNEQF,11,TRBJ2-1,TRBV27
ASSLGVGSGAF,11,TRBJ1-1,TRBV11-2
ASSSGQHYGYT,11,TRBJ1-2,TRBV28
ASSLSTWILNSPLH,14,TRBJ1-6,TRBV5-1
ASRLNEKLF,9,TRBJ1-4,TRBV6-6
ATSREWTSGRVEQY,14,TRBJ2-7,TRBV15
ASRSGVTNEKLF,12,TRBJ1-4,TRBV5-1
ASSRLNEKLF,10,TRBJ1-4,TRBV3-1/TRBV3-2
ASSLEGLANEQF,12,TRBJ2-1,TRBV7-2
ASSGQLGNTEAF,12,TRBJ1-1,TRBV19
ASSYSQVNYGYT,12,TRBJ1-2,TRBV6-5
ASSLGTGEFYGYT,13,TRBJ1-2,TRBV7-9
ASSIQAFSYEQY,12,TRBJ2-7,TRBV19
ASSQDDAGVNEQF,13,TRBJ2-1,TRBV4-2
ASSYRKVLAGEQF,13,TRBJ2-1,TRBV6-2/TRBV6-3
ASSSGLAAPSSYEQY,15,TRBJ2-7,TRBV5-1
ASSQDGQAPGNTIY,14,TRBJ1-3,TRBV4-3
ATSMKGPAGGTEAF,14,TRBJ1-1,TRBV15
ASSPRTGCPHGYT,13,TRBJ1-2,TRBV21-1
ASSPMGGGGTEAF,13,TRBJ1-1,TRBV18
ASRLAGGWEQY,11,TRBJ2-7,TRBV27
ASSLTPAGGQDEQF,14,TRBJ2-1,TRBV7-2
ASSLDPGTGELF,12,TRBJ2-2,TRBV5-1
AWSVGQPNEKLF,12,TRBJ1-4,TRBV30
ASRTGTSSYNEQF,13,TRBJ2-1,TRBV4-1